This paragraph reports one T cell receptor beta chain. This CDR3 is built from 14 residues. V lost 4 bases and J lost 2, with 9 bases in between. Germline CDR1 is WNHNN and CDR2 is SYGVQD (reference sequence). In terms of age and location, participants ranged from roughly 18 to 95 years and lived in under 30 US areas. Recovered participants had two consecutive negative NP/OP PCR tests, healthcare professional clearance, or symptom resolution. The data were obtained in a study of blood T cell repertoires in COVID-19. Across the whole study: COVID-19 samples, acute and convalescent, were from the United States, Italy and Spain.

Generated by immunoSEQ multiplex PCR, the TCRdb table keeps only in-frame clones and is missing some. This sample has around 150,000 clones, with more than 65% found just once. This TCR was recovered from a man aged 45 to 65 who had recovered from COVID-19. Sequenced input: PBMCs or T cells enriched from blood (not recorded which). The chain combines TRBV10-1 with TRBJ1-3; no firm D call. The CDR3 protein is CASSASGTGNTIYF. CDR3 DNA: TGCGCCAGCAGTGCTAGCGGAACTGGAAACACCATATATTTT.